These 15 T cell receptor beta chains share one sample of origin, sequenced in a study of cytomegalovirus exposure and HLA in healthy donors. The PCR employed 60 Vbeta primers together with 13 Jbeta primers. Only in-frame clones appear in the TCRdb table, and some are missing; sequencing was by immunoSEQ multiplex PCR. The sample carries under 150,000 clones, about 73% recorded once. The sequencing sample was made of PBMCs. These receptors were collected from a man in his forties in good health and CMV-seropositive.

This chain connects TRBV6-5 to TRBJ1-1, with a weak D call TRBD1 (6 bases). Germline CDR1 MNHEY, CDR2 SVGAGI. The CDR3 runs 14 residues. Trimming cost V 1 base and J 1 base, with 7 bases left between them. The CDR3 region has the DNA TGTGCCAGCAGTTACTGGGACAAGAACACTGAAGCTTTCTTT. It translates to CASSYWDKNTEAFF.

The V call is TRBV27, the J call TRBJ1-5, with D uncertain. The CDR3 consists of 13 residues. Germline V gene lookup returns CDR1 MNHEY and CDR2 SMNVEV (reference sequence). V was trimmed by 5 bases and J by 5 bases, leaving 10 bases between them. CDR3 protein: CASSQRVYQPQHF. For the CDR3, the DNA is TGTGCCAGCAGTCAACGGGTGTATCAGCCCCAGCATTTT.

Only one count was recorded for this clone. The chain couples TRBV18 to TRBJ2-7; TRBD2 matches 15 bases. CDR3 size: 18 residues. V lost 3 bases, J lost 1 base, and 7 bases stayed unmatched. In germline, CDR1 is KGHSH, CDR2 LQKENI. The DNA of the CDR3 is TGTGCCAGCTCACCTGCTGGACTAGCGGGAGGGCTTTCCTACGAGCAGTACTTC. Amino acids: CASSPAGLAGGLSYEQYF.

The J gene is TRBJ2-1, the V gene TRBV28; 8 nucleotides align to TRBD2. Trimming removed 6 bases from V and 6 bases from J; junction bases left unmatched: 4. Germline loops: CDR1 MDHEN, CDR2 SYDVKM. This CDR3 has 13 residues. The CDR3 DNA follows: TGTGCCAGCAGCCGGGGGGGGGCCAATGAGCAGTTCTTC. It codes for CASSRGGANEQFF.

Comment on this clone: The identical CDR3 is also encoded by other nucleotide sequences in the sample. This chain joins TRBV7-9 and TRBJ1-1; 9 nucleotides align to TRBD1. The CDR3 extends over 14 amino acids. Germline trimming cut 5 bases from V and 2 bases from J; bases unmatched to any gene: 3. Germline CDR1 is SEHNR and CDR2 is FQNEAQ (reference sequence). CDR3 in amino acids: CASSPGQGNTEAFF. The CDR3 nucleotides are TGTGCCAGCAGCCCGGGACAGGGAAACACTGAAGCTTTCTTT.

The chain uses TRBV7-2 and TRBJ2-6; D call uncertain. CDR3 size: 19 residues. Between the trimmed V and J ends, which lost 1 base and 1 base, there was a span of 17 bases. The germline CDR1 and CDR2 sequences are SGHTA and FQGNSA. The CDR3 sequence is CASSLGTVFSKSGANVLTF. The CDR3 nucleotides read TGTGCCAGCAGCTTAGGTACGGTTTTCTCCAAGTCTGGGGCCAACGTCCTGACTTTC.

This chain connects TRBV2 to TRBJ2-2; 8 bases fit TRBD1. V lost 8 bases to trimming and J lost 1 base; unmatched junction nucleotides: 6. The CDR3 contains 15 residues. Germline CDR1 reads SNHLY; CDR2 reads FYNNEI. The DNA of the CDR3 is TGTGCCAGCCGGGACAGGATCGGGAACACCGGGGAGCTGTTTTTT. It yields the protein CASRDRIGNTGELFF.

V and J are TRBV9 and TRBJ2-1; 12 bases agree with TRBD2. Losses at the gene ends were 4 bases for V and 9 bases for J; bases not matched to a gene: 5. CDR3 length: 14 residues. Germline V gene lookup returns CDR1 SGDLS and CDR2 YYNGEE. DNA of the CDR3: TGTGCCAGCAGCATAGGACTAGCGGGAAGTGAGCAGTTCTTC. Protein product: CASSIGLAGSEQFF.

The CDR3 DNA sequence: TGTGCCATCGGCACCGGGGAGCTGTTTTTT. This sequence encodes CAIGTGELFF. The gene calls are TRBV2 and TRBJ2-2, with unresolved D. Trimming cost V 10 bases and J 4 bases, with 4 bases left between them. The germline gives CDR1 SNHLY, CDR2 FYNNEI. This CDR3 is built from 10 residues. The complete variable domain, with remaining parts taken from reference TRBV2 and TRBJ2-2, reads EPEVTQTPSHQVTQMGQEVILRCVPISNHLYFYWYRQILGQKVEFLVSFYNNEISEKSEIFDDQFSVERPDGSNFTLKIRSTKLEDSAMYFCAIGTGELFFGEGSRLTVL.

This chain connects TRBV10-3 to TRBJ2-7; maybe TRBD1 (6 bases). The V end lost 8 bases, the J end lost 5 bases, and 13 bases lay between the germline ends. This CDR3 is 12 amino acids long. Germline-derived CDR1 and CDR2 are ENHRY and SYGVKD. Written as DNA, the CDR3 is TGTGCCATCCAGGGGTCAGTCGACGAGCAGTACTTC. It specifies CAIQGSVDEQYF.

This chain uses TRBV6-5 with TRBJ2-7; 7 bases are shared with TRBD2. Losses at the gene ends were 11 bases for V and 4 bases for J; bases not matched to a gene: 11. Per the germline V gene, CDR1 is MNHEY and CDR2 is SVGAGI. The CDR3 spans 13 residues. CDR3 protein: CASRRGVGYEQYF. CDR3 coding DNA: TGTGCCTCCCGCCGGGGGGTAGGTTACGAGCAGTACTTC.

The chain links TRBV7-9 to TRBJ2-7; possibly TRBD2 for D (5 bases). Germline-derived CDR1 and CDR2 are SEHNR and FQNEAQ (reference sequence). This CDR3 region has 15 residues. V was clipped by 1 base and J by 7 bases, with 17 bases between them. This CDR3 is CASSLVGNSRDEQYF. In DNA form, the CDR3 reads TGTGCCAGCAGCTTAGTAGGCAATTCTCGGGATGAGCAGTACTTC.

The DNA of the CDR3 is TGTGCCAGCAGTCTCGACGCGGGACAGGGCTACGAGCAGTACTTC. Its translation is CASSLDAGQGYEQYF. The V call is TRBV27, the J call TRBJ2-7, with 9 bases matching TRBD1. The germline V gene encodes CDR1 MNHEY and CDR2 SMNVEV (reference sequence). V dropped 5 bases and J dropped 3; count of bases not matched to a gene: 8. The CDR3 runs 15 residues.

The chain uses TRBV6-6 and TRBJ2-2, with D unresolved. This CDR3 contains 13 residues. The V gene's germline CDR1 is MNHNY and CDR2 SVGAGI (reference sequence). With 7 bases removed from V and 6 bases from J, the gap between germline ends came to 12 bases. The CDR3 nucleotides are TGTGCCAGCACCCCCAGTCAACCCGGGGAGCTGTTTTTT. This codes for CASTPSQPGELFF.

The chain recombines TRBV7-9 with TRBJ2-4; 8 nucleotides line up with TRBD2. The CDR3 is made up of 15 amino acids. V was pared by 5 bases and J by 0 bases, with 3 bases of the junction left unmatched. Looked up from germline, CDR1 is SEHNR and CDR2 is FQNEAQ (reference sequence). CDR3 bases: TGTGCCAGCAGCAATGCGGGGGGAGCCAAAAACATTCAGTACTTC. It encodes CASSNAGGAKNIQYF.